One sample yielded the 21 T cell receptor beta chains listed below, sequenced in a study of blood T cell repertoires in COVID-19. The repertoire was sequenced with immunoSEQ multiplex PCR; TCRdb's copy has only in-frame clones and lacks some. The table shows fewer than 140,000 clones, with roughly four fifths occurring only once. The sample comprised peripheral blood. These receptors were taken from a man at least 80 years old with COVID-19, enrolled during active disease.

The chain is built from TRBV5-8 and TRBJ2-1, with D tentatively TRBD2 (5 bases). Deletions cut 0 bases from V and 0 bases from J, with 10 bases between. Germline-derived CDR1 and CDR2 are SGHTS and YDEGEE. The CDR3 is 16 residues long. The CDR3 reads CASSLVYGSSYNEQFF. CDR3 in DNA: TGTGCCAGCAGCTTGGTTTATGGGAGCTCCTACAATGAGCAGTTCTTC.

The chain combines TRBV6-2 or TRBV6-3 with TRBJ1-1, with D perhaps TRBD1 (6 bases). Germline V lookup: CDR1 MNHEY, CDR2 SVGEGT. The CDR3 loop spans 16 amino acids. The V gene lost 0 bases and the J gene lost 0 bases, with 11 bases spanning the gap. The CDR3 nucleotides are TGTGCCAGCAGTTACTCCAGGACAGTGATGAACACTGAAGCTTTCTTT. As protein: CASSYSRTVMNTEAFF.

The rearrangement links TRBV11-2 to TRBJ2-5; the D gene is possibly TRBD2 (6 bases). Deletions cut 1 base from V and 5 bases from J, with 14 bases between. CDR1 SGHAT and CDR2 FQNNGV come from the germline V gene. The CDR3 is made up of 15 amino acids. CDR3 in amino acids: CASSLAEAGRETQYF. CDR3 sequence (DNA): TGTGCCAGCAGCTTAGCAGAGGCGGGAAGGGAGACCCAGTACTTC.

This clone was detected many times. The chain has TRBV27 and TRBJ2-7; D not resolved. Trimming shortened V by 3 bases and J by 0 bases, and 9 bases separated the two germline ends. The CDR3 loop spans 14 amino acids. The germline gives CDR1 MNHEY, CDR2 SMNVEV (reference sequence). The CDR3 DNA sequence: TGTGCCAGCAGTTTCAGAAGCGACTCCTACGAGCAGTACTTC. It translates to CASSFRSDSYEQYF.

The V and J genes are TRBV6-5 and TRBJ2-5, with 9 bases aligning to TRBD2. In germline, CDR1 is MNHEY, CDR2 SVGAGI. This CDR3 contains 13 residues. Germline trimming cut 6 bases from V and 2 bases from J; bases unmatched to any gene: 1. Here the CDR3 DNA reads TGTGCCAGCAGGCTAGCGGGGCAAGAGACCCAGTACTTC. This sequence encodes CASRLAGQETQYF.

The J gene is TRBJ2-3, the V gene TRBV24-1, with D perhaps matching TRBD1 or TRBD2 (9 bases each). The CDR3 contains 20 residues. CDR1 and CDR2 (germline): KGHDR, SFDVKD. The V end was cut by 7 bases, the J end by 2 bases, with 30 bases between. The CDR3 DNA sequence: TGTGCCACCAGGACCACAGGGGGCGCAGGGACTAGCCCCTCCACAGATACGCAGTATTTT. This sequence encodes CATRTTGGAGTSPSTDTQYF.

J is TRBJ1-2 and V is TRBV28, with TRBD1 as a possible D gene (6 bases). With 4 bases removed from V and 1 base from J, the gap between germline ends came to 10 bases. This CDR3 spans 14 amino acids. Germline V gives CDR1 MDHEN, CDR2 SYDVKM. CDR3 nucleotides: TGTGCCAGCAGTTCCGGACAGAGTAACTATGGCTACACCTTC. Translation gives CASSSGQSNYGYTF.

The rearrangement joins TRBV28 to TRBJ2-7; 7 bases fit TRBD2. Germline lookup yields CDR1 MDHEN and CDR2 SYDVKM. J lost 2 bases, V lost 3 bases, and 13 bases had no gene match. CDR3 size: 17 residues. The CDR3 bases are TGTGCCAGCAGTTTGGGAGTAGCGGGTGGAATAACCTACGAGCAGTACTTC. Residues: CASSLGVAGGITYEQYF.

This rearrangement joins TRBV19 to TRBJ1-5; 8 positions agree with TRBD1. This CDR3 is built from 17 residues. The germline V gene has CDR1 LNHDA and CDR2 SQIVND (reference sequence). Trimming took 3 bases from V and 1 from J; bases not matched to a gene: 8. The CDR3 spells CASSIGQGAWSNQPQHF. In DNA, the CDR3 is TGTGCCAGTAGTATCGGGCAGGGGGCGTGGAGCAATCAGCCCCAGCATTTT.

The chain carries TRBV11-1 and TRBJ2-1; D is perhaps TRBD2 (5 bases). Germline V gene sequence: CDR1 SGHAT, CDR2 FQDESV (reference sequence). This CDR3 is built from 16 residues. The V end was cut by 2 bases, the J end by 2 bases, with 13 bases between. CDR3 sequence: CASSLMGDVTYNEQFF. CDR3 nucleotide sequence: TGTGCCAGCAGCTTAATGGGAGACGTGACCTACAATGAGCAGTTCTTC.

This clone is a singleton in its sample. J is TRBJ1-6 and V is TRBV3-1 (or the pseudogene TRBV3-2); tentative D call: TRBD1 (6 bases). The CDR3 covers 14 residues. Germline V gene lookup returns CDR1 LGHDT and CDR2 YNNKEL (reference sequence). Deletions cut 1 base from V and 7 bases from J, with 8 bases between. CDR3 protein: CASSQGTENSPLHF. As DNA, the CDR3 is TGTGCCAGCAGCCAAGGGACAGAAAATTCACCCCTCCACTTT.

In nucleotides, the CDR3 is TGCGCCAGCAGCCAAACTAGCGGGGTAGCCAAAAACATTCAGTACTTC. It is translated as CASSQTSGVAKNIQYF. V and J are TRBV4-3 and TRBJ2-4; 10 bases are a match to TRBD2. Germline CDR1 is LGHNA and CDR2 is YSLEER. The CDR3 has 16 residues. V dropped 2 bases and J dropped 0; count of bases not matched to a gene: 1.

This chain joins TRBV6-4 and TRBJ1-2; 9 bases match TRBD1. The CDR3 has 14 amino acids. Germline V gives CDR1 MRHNA, CDR2 SNTAGT. V was pared by 6 bases and J by 7 bases, with 9 bases of the junction left unmatched. The CDR3 loop is CASRGQGTRGGYTF. The CDR3, as DNA: TGTGCCAGCAGGGGACAGGGAACCAGGGGTGGCTACACCTTC.

CDR3 nucleotide sequence: TGTGCCAGCTCATCCGACAGGGATGGGCTGACCTGGTCTGGAAACACCATATATTTT. Amino acid sequence: CASSSDRDGLTWSGNTIYF. The V and J genes are TRBV18 and TRBJ1-3, with TRBD1 matching 7 bases. This CDR3 is built from 19 residues. In germline, CDR1 is KGHSH, CDR2 LQKENI. V gave up 5 bases and J gave up 1 base; unmatched junction bases: 17.

V and J are TRBV9 and TRBJ2-1, with D perhaps matching TRBD2 (6 bases). The CDR3 covers 15 residues. Trimming pared 0 bases from V and 9 bases from J, leaving 16 bases between. CDR1 and CDR2 from the germline V gene are SGDLS and YYNGEE. The CDR3 nucleotides read TGTGCCAGCAGCGTAGCGGGAGCGCCCTGGGGTGAGCAGTTCTTC. This translates into CASSVAGAPWGEQFF.

V is TRBV5-1 and J is TRBJ1-2, with TRBD1 matching 8 bases. This CDR3 comprises 15 residues. J lost 7 bases, V lost 0 bases, and 8 bases had no gene match. CDR1 and CDR2 (germline): SGHRS, YFSETQ. The CDR3 here is CASSLEGRGQGGYTF. The CDR3 DNA follows: TGCGCCAGCAGCTTGGAGGGCAGGGGGCAAGGTGGCTACACCTTC.

The chain uses TRBV5-1 and TRBJ2-2; 14 positions match TRBD2. The CDR3 extends over 15 amino acids. Germline V gene lookup returns CDR1 SGHRS and CDR2 YFSETQ. The V and J ends lost 5 bases and 6 bases, in that order; junction bases with no gene match: 3. CDR3 DNA sequence: TGCGCCAGCAGGGGACTAGCGGGAGAGGCCGGGGAGCTGTTTTTT. Its protein is CASRGLAGEAGELFF.

The chain joins TRBV5-1 to TRBJ2-1; tentative D call: TRBD2 (6 bases). V dropped 0 bases and J dropped 7 bases, with 11 bases sitting between them. Germline V CDR1 and CDR2: SGHRS, YFSETQ. This CDR3 has 14 residues. As DNA, the CDR3 is TGCGCCAGCAGCTTGGCGGCAGGGAGGAATGAGCAGTTCTTC. Translating it yields CASSLAAGRNEQFF.

The chain joins TRBV6-1 to TRBJ1-5; 9 positions agree with TRBD1. Unmatched junction bases numbered 8, after V lost 3 bases and J lost 5 bases. The CDR3 runs 16 residues. Germline CDR1 is MNHNS and CDR2 is SASEGT. The CDR3 DNA sequence: TGTGCCAGCAGTGAGGGGCCGGGACAGGGCTATCAGCCCCAGCATTTT. Translated: CASSEGPGQGYQPQHF.

The chain has TRBV10-3 and TRBJ2-3, with 12 positions matching TRBD1. Per the germline V gene, CDR1 is ENHRY and CDR2 is SYGVKD. Trimming at V came to 10 bases and at J to 6 bases, leaving 5 bases not matched to a gene. CDR3 size: 13 residues. The DNA for the CDR3 is TGTGCCACTGGGGACAGGGGGCAGGATACGCAGTATTTT. Translation gives CATGDRGQDTQYF.

The chain carries TRBV11-2 and TRBJ2-6, with a tentative D call TRBD1 (5 bases). Germline CDR1 and CDR2: SGHAT and FQNNGV. Trimming stripped 5 bases from V and 4 bases from J, with 15 bases between. This CDR3 has 16 amino acids. The CDR3 bases are TGTGCCAGCAGCCCCCCCCGACAGTCCGGGGCCAACGTCCTGACTTTC. Translated, it gives CASSPPRQSGANVLTF. The full variable domain, rest sourced from reference TRBV11-2 and TRBJ2-6, is EAGVAQSPRYKIIEKRQSVAFWCNPISGHATLYWYQQILGQGPKLLIQFQNNGVVDDSQLPKDRFSAERLKGVDSTLKIQPAKLEDSAVYLCASSPPRQSGANVLTFGAGSRLTVL.